This T cell receptor beta chain was sequenced in a study of OX40 agonist ivuxolimab in advanced cancers. Study-level information: Having had anti-PD-1, anti-PD-L1 or anti-CTLA-4 therapy before was allowed, and more than 35% had some.

The CDR3 is 12 amino acids. Germline V gene data show CDR1 as LNHDA and CDR2 as SQIVND (reference sequence). The V and J ends lost 8 bases and 5 bases respectively, with 13 bases between them. TCRdb's copy holds only in-frame clones and misses some; the assay was immunoSEQ multiplex PCR. Seen here are 65,000 to 90,000 clones, about 93% observed once, and the top ten hold over 6%. The source is an adult with an advanced solid tumor such as melanoma, head and neck, liver or kidney cancer. V gene TRBV19 combines with J gene TRBJ2-7, with D tentatively TRBD1 (6 bases). The material was CD4+ or CD8+ T cells sorted from blood, obtained in a trial of the OX40 agonist ivuxolimab. DNA for the CDR3: TGTGCCAGTCCAGGGGATTGTGACGAGCAGTACTTC. It translates to CASPGDCDEQYF.